The clone carrying this T cell receptor (beta chain) was found a few times. Its antigen is not identified. Central memory, naive, regulatory and stem cell-like memory CD4+ cells were sorted by CD45RO/CCR7/CD25/CD127/CD95/CD27. V dropped 0 bases and J dropped 5 bases, with 10 bases sitting between them. The CDR3 covers 14 residues. The germline V gene has CDR1 SGDLS and CDR2 YYNGEE. The sample comes from a study of beta chain features in type 1 diabetes. Study at large: Across all samples, over 85 million sorted cells were examined.

The study reverse transcribed the entire isolated RNA, so it sequenced expressed TCRB transcripts. The repertoire was sequenced with immunoSEQ multiplex PCR; TCRdb's copy has only in-frame clones and lacks some. The repertoire has 120,000 to 150,000 clones, around an eighth of them found once; the top ten carry 1.3%. Study outcomes and limitations: There was a moderate but significant shortening of TCRB CDR3s in all four CD4+ subsets of Type 1 diabetes patients. Sampled from patients, naive, central memory and Treg TCRB repertoires appeared more similar than those sampled from healthy donors. The study found fewer insertions and more deletions at VDJ junctions in type 1 diabetes patients.

The chain has TRBV9 and TRBJ2-3; no reliable D call. The sample consisted of central memory CD4+ T cells from blood. The clonotype originates from a man aged 18-30 years with type 1 diabetes. The CDR3 DNA sequence: TGTGCCAGCAGCGTAGCCGAACGGCTAGATACGCAGTATTTT. This translates into CASSVAERLDTQYF.